These 24 T cell receptor beta chains share one sample of origin, sequenced in a study of CD4+ T cells in melanoma. Repertoires were generated with immunoSEQ multiplex PCR, while TCRdb's copy carries only in-frame clones and drops some. The data hold around 100,000 clones, with around 93% observed a single time. The sample comprised peripheral blood. These receptors were taken from a human donor with melanoma.

The chain is built from TRBV4-2 and TRBJ1-3; D is undetermined. The V gene lost 1 base and the J gene lost 2 bases, with 3 bases spanning the gap. Germline V CDR1 and CDR2: LGHNA, YNFKEQ. CDR3 length: 13 amino acids. DNA for the CDR3: TGTGCCAGCAGCCAAGGTGCTGGAAACACCATATATTTT. This gives the protein CASSQGAGNTIYF.

The chain carries TRBV2 and TRBJ2-5; no clear D gene. The V and J ends lost 6 bases and 5 bases respectively, with 19 bases between them. Germline V lookup: CDR1 SNHLY, CDR2 FYNNEI. The CDR3 has 15 amino acids. The CDR3 DNA reads as TGTGCCAGCAGAAACCTAGACAACGGAGCCGAGACCCAGTACTTC. This encodes CASRNLDNGAETQYF.

The chain uses TRBV28 and TRBJ2-7; 11 bases agree with TRBD1. V dropped 10 bases and J dropped 5; count of bases not matched to a gene: 13. Germline V gives CDR1 MDHEN, CDR2 SYDVKM. The CDR3 has 15 residues. For the CDR3, the DNA is TGTGCCACCTATAACTGGCGGGACAGGGGGGACGAGCAGTACTTC. Translating it yields CATYNWRDRGDEQYF.

The rearrangement links TRBV6-6 to TRBJ2-3, with a weak D call TRBD1 (5 bases). This CDR3 is built from 13 residues. CDR1 MNHNY and CDR2 SVGAGI come from the germline V gene (reference sequence). Trimming cost V 2 bases and J 3 bases, with 6 bases left between them. The CDR3 bases are TGTGCCAGCAGTTACCCAGGGACAGATACGCAGTATTTT. Amino acid sequence: CASSYPGTDTQYF.

The chain is built from TRBV5-3 and TRBJ2-7, with TRBD1 matching 8 bases. TRBV5-3 is marked as an open reading frame, function uncertain. CDR3 length equals 14 residues. Losses at the gene ends were 3 bases for V and 4 bases for J; bases not matched to a gene: 6. CDR3 region: CARSSRDRRYEQYF. The CDR3 DNA reads as TGTGCCAGAAGCTCCCGGGACAGGCGGTACGAGCAGTACTTC.

The chain uses TRBV7-9 and TRBJ2-2; 9 positions agree with TRBD1. The CDR3 sequence is 16 residues long. Trimming removed 5 bases from V and 1 base from J; junction bases left unmatched: 5. Looked up from germline, CDR1 is SEHNR and CDR2 is FQNEAQ (reference sequence). The CDR3 is CASSTTDRGNTGELFF. In DNA, the CDR3 is TGTGCCAGCAGCACAACGGACAGGGGGAACACCGGGGAGCTGTTTTTT.

V and J are TRBV7-3 and TRBJ2-7; 11 bases map to TRBD2. The CDR3 runs to 15 residues. J was trimmed by 0 bases and V by 7 bases; bases with no gene match: 5. CDR1 SGHTA and CDR2 FQGTGA come from the germline V gene. CDR3 region: CASIPGTSGSYEQYF. The CDR3 DNA reads as TGTGCCAGCATCCCGGGGACTAGCGGCTCCTACGAGCAGTACTTC.

The rearrangement uses TRBV6-6 and TRBJ1-6; tentative D call: TRBD1 (5 bases). The germline V and J ends were trimmed by 2 bases and 7 bases, with 9 bases remaining between them. From germline, CDR1 is MNHNY and CDR2 SVGAGI (reference sequence). This CDR3 comprises 14 residues. The CDR3 spells CASSYRGENSPLHF. In nucleotides, the CDR3 is TGTGCCAGCAGTTACAGGGGTGAAAATTCACCCCTCCACTTT.

About this clone: Different DNA sequences within this sample yield the same CDR3. The V and J genes are TRBV9 and TRBJ1-5; D gene uncertain. Germline loops: CDR1 SGDLS, CDR2 YYNGEE. Trimming removed 0 bases at V and 3 bases at J, with 7 bases between. This CDR3 is 14 amino acids long. The CDR3 bases are TGTGCCAGCAGCGTAGCTCCTTACAATCAGCCCCAGCATTTT. Its protein product is CASSVAPYNQPQHF.

The chain couples TRBV7-2 to TRBJ2-7; 10 bases agree with TRBD1. This CDR3 is built from 13 residues. CDR1 SGHTA and CDR2 FQGNSA come from the germline V gene. The V and J ends lost 5 bases and 7 bases, in that order; junction bases with no gene match: 5. The chain's CDR3 is CASSQGQGSEQYF. The CDR3 nucleotides are TGTGCCAGCAGCCAGGGACAGGGGAGTGAGCAGTACTTC.

J is TRBJ1-4 and V is TRBV9; 11 positions match TRBD1. This CDR3 is built from 14 residues. Germline CDR1 reads SGDLS; CDR2 reads YYNGEE. Losses at the gene ends were 3 bases for V and 8 bases for J; bases not matched to a gene: 3. This chain's CDR3 is CASSAGTGGEKLFF. The CDR3 DNA sequence: TGTGCCAGCAGCGCCGGGACAGGGGGAGAAAAACTGTTTTTT.

CDR3 sequence reads: CAISEPEVDRGRRETQYF. The CDR3 DNA reads TGTGCCATCAGTGAGCCGGAGGTGGACAGGGGGCGAAGAGAGACCCAGTACTTC. The chain links TRBV10-3 to TRBJ2-5; TRBD1 agrees at 11 bases. CDR3 size: 18 residues. Germline V gene lookup returns CDR1 ENHRY and CDR2 SYGVKD. V lost 2 bases and J lost 4; bases outside the gene matches: 12.

The chain has TRBV27 and TRBJ2-7; TRBD1 agrees at 8 bases. The CDR3 spans 15 residues. The V and J ends lost 5 bases and 3 bases, in that order; junction bases with no gene match: 9. CDR1 and CDR2 (germline): MNHEY, SMNVEV (reference sequence). CDR3 bases: TGTGCCAGCAGTGCCTTTACAGGGGGTAGCTACGAGCAGTACTTC. Its translation is CASSAFTGGSYEQYF.

This rearrangement joins TRBV4-1 to TRBJ1-5, with 8 bases fitting TRBD1. Unmatched junction bases numbered 13, after V lost 4 bases and J lost 2 bases. Germline lookup yields CDR1 MGHRA and CDR2 YSYEKL. CDR3 length: 18 residues. The CDR3 DNA reads TGCGCCAGCAGCCTTGGCCAGGGGGCGTCTATTGGCAATCAGCCCCAGCATTTT. Translation: CASSLGQGASIGNQPQHF.

The gene calls are TRBV11-2 and TRBJ2-3; TRBD1 matches at 7 bases. Losses at the gene ends were 5 bases for V and 1 base for J; bases not matched to a gene: 3. The germline V gene encodes CDR1 SGHAT and CDR2 FQNNGV. This CDR3 has 14 residues. The CDR3 DNA reads TGTGCCAGCAGCGTCCAGGGGGGCACAGATACGCAGTATTTT. This translates into CASSVQGGTDTQYF.

The rearrangement joins TRBV7-8 to TRBJ2-1, with D hard to call. The CDR3 runs 11 residues. Germline V lookup: CDR1 SGHVS, CDR2 FQNEAQ. V lost 1 base and J 6 bases, leaving 1 base between the germline ends. In DNA form, the CDR3 reads TGTGCCAGCAGCTTAGGCAATGAGCAGTTCTTC. Protein sequence: CASSLGNEQFF.

J is TRBJ2-5 and V is TRBV28; 7 bases fit TRBD1. The CDR3 is made up of 12 amino acids. Germline V gene lookup returns CDR1 MDHEN and CDR2 SYDVKM. The V and J ends lost 7 bases and 4 bases, in that order; junction bases with no gene match: 3. The CDR3 loop is CASTTGPETQYF. CDR3 coding DNA: TGTGCCAGCACGACAGGGCCAGAGACCCAGTACTTC.

This rearrangement joins TRBV7-9 to TRBJ2-3, with 8 bases fitting TRBD2. CDR1 is SEHNR and CDR2 is FQNEAQ in the germline V gene (reference sequence). The CDR3 covers 14 residues. V gave up 6 bases and J gave up 5 bases; unmatched junction bases: 7. The CDR3 here is CASSPGGAGDTQYF. The CDR3 nucleotides are TGTGCCAGCAGTCCCGGGGGGGCTGGAGATACGCAGTATTTT. Full variable domain (remainder filled in from reference TRBV7-9 and TRBJ2-3): DTGVSQNPRHKITKRGQNVTFRCDPISEHNRLYWYRQTLGQGPEFLTYFQNEAQLEKSRLLSDRFSAERPKGSFSTLEIQRTEQGDSAMYLCASSPGGAGDTQYFGPGTRLTVL.

The chain combines TRBV14 with TRBJ2-1; D is undetermined. The CDR3 spans 16 residues. Germline loops: CDR1 SGHDN, CDR2 FVKESK. The germline V and J ends were trimmed by 0 bases and 9 bases, with 18 bases remaining between them. CDR3 sequence: CASSQEVHPPRSEQFF. The CDR3 DNA sequence: TGTGCCAGCAGCCAAGAGGTTCACCCCCCCAGGTCTGAGCAGTTCTTC.

The chain joins TRBV5-4 to TRBJ2-7; perhaps D is TRBD1 or TRBD2 (7 bases each). Germline-derived CDR1 and CDR2 are SGHNT and YYREEE (reference sequence). V lost 1 base and J lost 6, with 11 bases in between. The CDR3 has 13 residues. The CDR3 here is CASSLSRGGEQYF. CDR3 sequence (DNA): TGTGCCAGCAGCTTGTCCAGGGGGGGCGAGCAGTACTTC. Based on the CDR3 plus reference TRBV5-4 and TRBJ2-7, the full variable domain is ETGVTQSPTHLIKTRGQQVTLRCSSQSGHNTVSWYQQALGQGPQFIFQYYREEENGRGNFPPRFSGLQFPNYSSELNVNALELDDSALYLCASSLSRGGEQYFGPGTRLTVT.

J is TRBJ2-1 and V is TRBV4-3; D unresolved. V dropped 0 bases and J dropped 8 bases, with 8 bases sitting between them. Germline V CDR1 and CDR2: LGHNA, YSLEER. This CDR3 comprises 13 residues. CDR3 in amino acids: CASSQDLNHEQFF. Here the CDR3 DNA reads TGCGCCAGCAGCCAAGATCTCAACCATGAGCAGTTCTTC.

This rearrangement joins TRBV5-1 to TRBJ1-6; D remains unclear. The V end lost 0 bases, the J end lost 7 bases, and 5 bases lay between the germline ends. CDR1 is SGHRS and CDR2 is YFSETQ in the germline V gene. The CDR3 is 13 amino acids. The CDR3 region has the DNA TGCGCCAGCAGCTTGGGCCAAAATTCACCCCTCCACTTT. This codes for CASSLGQNSPLHF. Together with reference TRBV5-1 and TRBJ1-6, the CDR3 gives the full variable domain: KAGVTQTPRYLIKTRGQQVTLSCSPISGHRSVSWYQQTPGQGLQFLFEYFSETQRNKGNFPGRFSGRQFSNSRSEMNVSTLELGDSALYLCASSLGQNSPLHFGNGTRLTVT.

The J gene is TRBJ2-1, the V gene TRBV27; the D gene is possibly TRBD2 (6 bases). This CDR3 region has 13 residues. Looked up from germline, CDR1 is MNHEY and CDR2 is SMNVEV (reference sequence). The V gene lost 2 bases and the J gene lost 15 bases, with 17 bases spanning the gap. The CDR3 DNA is TGTGCCAGCAGTTTAGGAGGGTTGACGTCTTGGTTCTTC. This codes for CASSLGGLTSWFF.

This clone occurred once. V and J are TRBV7-6 and TRBJ2-2; 10 nucleotides match TRBD2. This CDR3 has 15 amino acids. Losses at the gene ends were 5 bases for V and 7 bases for J; bases not matched to a gene: 7. Germline CDR1 is SGHVS and CDR2 is FNYEAQ. The CDR3 here is CASSVRLAGGGELFF. Written as DNA, the CDR3 is TGTGCCAGCAGCGTTAGACTAGCGGGTGGCGGGGAGCTGTTTTTT.